These 25 T cell receptor beta chains were sequenced from one sample in a study of cytomegalovirus exposure and HLA in healthy donors. The PCR had 60 Vbeta and 13 Jbeta primers. Sequencing was performed with immunoSEQ multiplex PCR; in TCRdb, only in-frame clones are kept and a portion is missing. This sample has about 140,000 clones, with about two thirds found just once. The sample consisted of PBMCs. These receptors were obtained from a woman aged 35 to 49 in good health and CMV-seronegative.

This clone was seen only a few times. The V gene is TRBV30, the J gene TRBJ1-2, with D uncertain. Germline V lookup: CDR1 GTSNPN, CDR2 SVGIG (reference sequence). The V and J ends lost 0 bases and 6 bases respectively, with 11 bases between them. This CDR3 spans 13 amino acids. CDR3 sequence reads: CAWSVAAFDGYTF. The CDR3 coding sequence is TGTGCCTGGAGTGTAGCGGCATTCGATGGCTACACCTTC.

This clone occurred once. The V gene is TRBV2, the J gene TRBJ2-5; 7 nucleotides line up with TRBD2. CDR1 and CDR2 (germline): SNHLY, FYNNEI. The V gene end was trimmed by 4 bases and the J gene end by 1 base; junction bases not matched to a gene: 6. CDR3 length: 15 amino acids. CDR3 sequence: CASSGQRGPQETQYF. CDR3 sequence (DNA): TGTGCCAGCAGTGGTCAGCGGGGCCCCCAAGAGACCCAGTACTTC. The full variable domain, its missing parts supplied by reference TRBV2 and TRBJ2-5, is EPEVTQTPSHQVTQMGQEVILRCVPISNHLYFYWYRQILGQKVEFLVSFYNNEISEKSEIFDDQFSVERPDGSNFTLKIRSTKLEDSAMYFCASSGQRGPQETQYFGPGTRLLVL.

Only a few counts were recorded for this clone. This chain connects TRBV6-1 to TRBJ1-2; no clear D. V was trimmed by 0 bases and J by 5 bases, leaving 13 bases between them. Germline-derived CDR1 and CDR2 are MNHNS and SASEGT. The CDR3 is made up of 15 amino acids. CDR3 sequence: CASSEAGRKFYGYTF. CDR3 nucleotides: TGTGCCAGCAGTGAAGCGGGCCGGAAGTTTTATGGCTACACCTTC.

Only a few counts were recorded for this clone. This CDR3 is CASSKASETQYF. The CDR3 DNA follows: TGTGCCAGTAGTAAAGCGTCGGAGACCCAGTACTTC. The chain joins TRBV19 to TRBJ2-5; D unresolved. The germline gives CDR1 LNHDA, CDR2 SQIVND (reference sequence). The V end was cut by 4 bases, the J end by 5 bases, with 8 bases between. The CDR3 is 12 amino acids.

The gene calls are TRBV5-4 and TRBJ1-1; D unclear. The CDR3 length is 14 residues. The germline V gene encodes CDR1 SGHNT and CDR2 YYREEE (reference sequence). V lost 0 bases and J lost 0, with 6 bases in between. The CDR3: CASSLAAMNTEAFF. CDR3 nucleotides: TGTGCCAGCAGCTTGGCCGCGATGAACACTGAAGCTTTCTTT.

CDR3 sequence (DNA): TGTGCCAGCAGCGTAGAGCCGGTACCGCGTAATTCACCCCTCCACTTT. Encoded protein: CASSVEPVPRNSPLHF. The rearrangement joins TRBV9 to TRBJ1-6, with D uncertain. Trimming shortened V by 0 bases and J by 6 bases, and 13 bases separated the two germline ends. This CDR3 spans 16 amino acids. Germline loops: CDR1 SGDLS, CDR2 YYNGEE.

To note about this clone: Other DNA sequences within the sample encode an identical CDR3. The V call is TRBV19, the J call TRBJ2-2; TRBD1 matches 7 bases. Germline CDR1 and CDR2: LNHDA and SQIVND (reference sequence). V was pared by 3 bases and J by 4 bases, with 2 bases of the junction left unmatched. CDR3 size: 14 residues. CDR3 residues: CASSMTGTTGELFF. The DNA for the CDR3 is TGTGCCAGTAGTATGACAGGGACCACCGGGGAGCTGTTTTTT.

V usage is TRBV10-1 and J usage is TRBJ2-1, with TRBD2 identical over 8 bases. Germline V gene data show CDR1 as WNHNN and CDR2 as SYGVQD (reference sequence). J was trimmed by 7 bases and V by 5 bases; bases with no gene match: 4. This CDR3 is built from 13 residues. The DNA of the CDR3 is TGCGCCAGCAGTCCGGGACTAGTAAATGAGCAGTTCTTC. It specifies CASSPGLVNEQFF.

The chain carries TRBV5-1 and TRBJ2-2; D remains ambiguous. CDR1 and CDR2 from the germline V gene are SGHRS and YFSETQ. CDR3 size: 14 residues. V dropped 4 bases and J dropped 6 bases, with 13 bases sitting between them. CDR3 region: CASSLVQPPGELFF. DNA for the CDR3: TGCGCCAGCAGCCTGGTACAGCCGCCCGGGGAGCTGTTTTTT.

In its sample, this clone was seen once. The chain joins TRBV5-1 to TRBJ1-2; weak D call: TRBD1 (5 bases). Germline V gene lookup returns CDR1 SGHRS and CDR2 YFSETQ. V lost 4 bases and J 2 bases, leaving 15 bases between the germline ends. The CDR3 contains 15 residues. As DNA, the CDR3 is TGCGCCAGCAGCGATACAGGAGGGTCGAACTATGGCTACACCTTC. It specifies CASSDTGGSNYGYTF.

The CDR3 loop is CASSNPSGEGYTF. The CDR3 DNA reads TGTGCCAGCAGTAACCCCTCCGGAGAAGGCTACACCTTC. The V gene is TRBV6-5, the J gene TRBJ1-2; D not certain. Trimming took 5 bases from V and 8 from J, leaving 15 bases between them. Germline lookup yields CDR1 MNHEY and CDR2 SVGAGI. CDR3 size: 13 residues.

V is TRBV28 and J is TRBJ1-2; D is perhaps TRBD1 (6 bases). In germline, CDR1 is MDHEN, CDR2 SYDVKM. V lost 5 bases and J lost 8, with 21 bases in between. The CDR3 extends over 15 amino acids. The CDR3 sequence: CASSPGDPRVDGYTF. DNA of the CDR3: TGTGCCAGCAGTCCAGGGGACCCCAGAGTTGACGGCTACACCTTC.

This clone appeared once. V is TRBV2 and J is TRBJ1-5, with D possibly matching TRBD1 (6 bases). V lost 6 bases and J 4 bases, leaving 19 bases between the germline ends. CDR1 is SNHLY and CDR2 is FYNNEI in the germline V gene. There are 16 residues in the CDR3. CDR3 bases: TGTGCCAGCAGCCCCTACAGGGCCCCAATTAATCAGCCCCAGCATTTT. Its translation is CASSPYRAPINQPQHF.

The chain joins TRBV6-5 to TRBJ2-1; 13 positions agree with TRBD2. V was pared by 2 bases and J by 8 bases, with 6 bases of the junction left unmatched. The V gene's germline CDR1 is MNHEY and CDR2 SVGAGI. This CDR3 comprises 16 residues. CDR3 loop: CASSYPTSGGPDEQFF. CDR3 bases: TGTGCCAGCAGTTACCCGACTAGCGGGGGGCCGGATGAGCAGTTCTTC.

The chain uses TRBV5-4 and TRBJ1-6; 9 bases match TRBD1. CDR1 and CDR2 (germline): SGHNT, YYREEE (reference sequence). The length of the CDR3 is 15 residues. Trimming at V came to 4 bases and at J to 4 bases, leaving 3 bases not matched to a gene. In DNA, the CDR3 is TGTGCCAGCAGCACCGGACAGGGGTATAATTCACCCCTCCACTTT. It is translated as CASSTGQGYNSPLHF.

This clone showed up just a few times. This chain joins TRBV30 and TRBJ2-7, with 7 bases lining up with TRBD2. Trimming took 2 bases from V and 7 from J; bases not matched to a gene: 11. Germline assignment: CDR1 GTSNPN and CDR2 SVGIG (reference sequence). The CDR3 covers 14 residues. CDR3 residues: CAWSYGGTSGEQYF. CDR3 DNA: TGTGCCTGGAGTTACGGGGGGACTTCAGGAGAGCAGTACTTC.

Concerning this clone: One end of the junction varies from germline; a read error may be responsible. J is TRBJ2-5 and V is TRBV30, with 7 nucleotides matching TRBD2. CDR3 length: 12 amino acids. From germline, CDR1 is GTSNPN and CDR2 SVGIG (reference sequence). In DNA form, the CDR3 reads TGTGCCTGGGACCGTTGGGGGGGACCCCAATACTTC. Protein sequence: CAWDRWGGPQYF.

The genes are TRBV5-1 and TRBJ1-3; weak D call: TRBD1 (5 bases). Trimming shortened V by 0 bases and J by 7 bases, and 17 bases separated the two germline ends. Germline CDR1 reads SGHRS; CDR2 reads YFSETQ. This CDR3 spans 16 amino acids. The CDR3 loop reads CASSLETDRGPNTIYF. The CDR3 DNA reads as TGCGCCAGCAGCTTGGAGACAGACCGAGGTCCGAACACCATATATTTT.

V gene TRBV10-3 combines with J gene TRBJ1-5; a possible D gene is TRBD1 (5 bases). The germline V gene encodes CDR1 ENHRY and CDR2 SYGVKD. V lost 0 bases and J 4 bases, leaving 13 bases between the germline ends. The length of the CDR3 is 16 residues. CDR3 in amino acids: CAISESTGGENQPQHF. As DNA, the CDR3 is TGTGCCATCAGTGAGTCGACCGGGGGGGAAAATCAGCCCCAGCATTTT.

The V gene is TRBV30, the J gene TRBJ2-5; TRBD1 matches 8 bases. V gave up 1 base and J gave up 6 bases; unmatched junction bases: 4. CDR3 length equals 13 residues. Germline V gene sequence: CDR1 GTSNPN, CDR2 SVGIG (reference sequence). The CDR3 DNA is TGTGCCTGGAGTGGGACAGGGCCGAAGACCCAGTACTTC. This encodes CAWSGTGPKTQYF.

For the CDR3, the DNA is TGCGCCAGCAGGGGAGAACAGGGAAGTGGCTACACCTTC. Its protein is CASRGEQGSGYTF. V usage is TRBV5-1 and J usage is TRBJ1-2; D is perhaps TRBD1 (6 bases). CDR1 is SGHRS, CDR2 YFSETQ, per germline. CDR3 length: 13 residues. The V and J ends lost 5 bases and 7 bases respectively, with 15 bases between them.

The chain couples TRBV5-1 to TRBJ1-5; D unclear. The CDR3 has 13 amino acids. Trimming shortened V by 1 base and J by 5 bases, and 7 bases separated the two germline ends. Germline-derived CDR1 and CDR2 are SGHRS and YFSETQ. The CDR3, as DNA: TGCGCCAGCAGCTTGTCTGGAGATCAGCCCCAGCATTTT. Its protein product is CASSLSGDQPQHF.

This chain joins TRBV5-1 and TRBJ2-7, with D maybe TRBD1 (5 bases). Germline V gene data show CDR1 as SGHRS and CDR2 as YFSETQ. V was clipped by 0 bases and J by 3 bases, with 13 bases between them. CDR3 length: 15 amino acids. The CDR3 protein is CASSLEPQGFYEQYF. CDR3 nucleotide sequence: TGCGCCAGCAGCTTGGAACCCCAGGGATTCTACGAGCAGTACTTC.

The V and J genes are TRBV18 and TRBJ1-1; 7 positions match TRBD1. The CDR3 is 14 residues long. Germline V gene lookup returns CDR1 KGHSH and CDR2 LQKENI. The trim removed 1 base at V and 3 bases at J, leaving 2 bases unmatched. CDR3 protein: CASSPQTGYTEAFF. CDR3 bases: TGTGCCAGCTCACCACAGACAGGGTACACTGAAGCTTTCTTT.

The chain employs TRBV2 and TRBJ2-1; TRBD1 matches 9 bases. The CDR3 is 16 residues long. Germline V gene data show CDR1 as SNHLY and CDR2 as FYNNEI. The junction had 13 bases not matched to a gene; V was cut back by 4 bases and J by 9 bases. CDR3 in amino acids: CASSATGGRVGGEQFF. CDR3 sequence (DNA): TGTGCCAGCAGTGCCACAGGGGGCAGGGTCGGAGGTGAGCAGTTCTTC. The whole variable domain, remainder taken from reference TRBV2 and TRBJ2-1, is EPEVTQTPSHQVTQMGQEVILRCVPISNHLYFYWYRQILGQKVEFLVSFYNNEISEKSEIFDDQFSVERPDGSNFTLKIRSTKLEDSAMYFCASSATGGRVGGEQFFGPGTRLTVL.